The TCR beta chain under discussion was sequenced for a study of T cells in Graves' hyperthyroidism and ophthalmopathy. This clonotype was recorded at least ten times. It was RNA transcripts that yielded the amplified TCR beta CDR3 regions. HTBI primers were used for first-round RT-PCR of the TCR CDR3. TCRdb fed the multiplex PCR reads into MiXCR, producing one record per CDR3 protein. This sample has 500,000 to 650,000 distinct CDR3 sequences; about 15% occur once, and the top ten carry around 12%. This receptor was taken from a woman aged 45-65 years with Graves' ophthalmopathy. What was sequenced was blood.

CDR3 region: CASSSTGLTDTQYF. The CDR3 coding sequence is TGTGCCAGCAGCTCGACAGGACTCACAGATACGCAGTATTTT. This sequence joins TRBV5-5 and TRBJ2-3; D is possibly TRBD1 (6 bases). In germline, CDR1 is SGHKS, CDR2 YYEKEE (reference sequence). The CDR3 is 14 residues long. V lost 3 bases and J lost 2, with 10 bases in between. The variable domain in full, with the rest retrieved from reference TRBV5-5 and TRBJ2-3, is DAGVTQSPTHLIKTRGQQVTLRCSPISGHKSVSWYQQVLGQGPQFIFQYYEKEERGRGNFPDRFSARQFPNYSSELNVNALLLGDSALYLCASSSTGLTDTQYFGPGTRLTVL.